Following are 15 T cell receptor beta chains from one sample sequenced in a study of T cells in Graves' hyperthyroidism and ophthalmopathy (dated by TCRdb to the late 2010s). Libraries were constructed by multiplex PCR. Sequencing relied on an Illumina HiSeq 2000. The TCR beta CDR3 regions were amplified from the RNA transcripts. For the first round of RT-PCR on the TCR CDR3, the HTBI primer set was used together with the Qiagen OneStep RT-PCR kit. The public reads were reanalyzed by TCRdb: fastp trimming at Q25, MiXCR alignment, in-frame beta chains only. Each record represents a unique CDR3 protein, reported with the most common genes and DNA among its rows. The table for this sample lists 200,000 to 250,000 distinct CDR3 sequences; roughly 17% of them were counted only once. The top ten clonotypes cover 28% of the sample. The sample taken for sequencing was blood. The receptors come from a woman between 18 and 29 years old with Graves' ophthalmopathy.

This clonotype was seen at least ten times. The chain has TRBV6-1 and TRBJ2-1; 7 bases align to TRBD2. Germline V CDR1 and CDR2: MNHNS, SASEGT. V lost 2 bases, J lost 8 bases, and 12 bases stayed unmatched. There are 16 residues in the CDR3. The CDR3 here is CASSELRVLGGDEQFF. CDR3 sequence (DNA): TGTGCCAGCAGTGAACTGCGGGTTTTGGGGGGGGATGAGCAGTTCTTC.

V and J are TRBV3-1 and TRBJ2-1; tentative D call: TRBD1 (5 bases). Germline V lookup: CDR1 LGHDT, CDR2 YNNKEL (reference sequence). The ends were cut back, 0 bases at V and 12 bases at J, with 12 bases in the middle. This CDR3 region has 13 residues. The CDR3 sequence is CASSQEGGQGQFF. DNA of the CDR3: TGTGCCAGCAGCCAAGAGGGCGGCCAGGGGCAGTTCTTC.

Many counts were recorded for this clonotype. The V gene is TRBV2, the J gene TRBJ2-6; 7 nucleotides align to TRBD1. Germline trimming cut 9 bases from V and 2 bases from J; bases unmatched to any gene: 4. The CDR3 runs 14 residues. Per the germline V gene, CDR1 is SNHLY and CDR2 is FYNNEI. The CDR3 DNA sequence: TGTGCCAGACAACAGGGGACTGGGGCCAACGTCCTGACTTTC. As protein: CARQQGTGANVLTF.

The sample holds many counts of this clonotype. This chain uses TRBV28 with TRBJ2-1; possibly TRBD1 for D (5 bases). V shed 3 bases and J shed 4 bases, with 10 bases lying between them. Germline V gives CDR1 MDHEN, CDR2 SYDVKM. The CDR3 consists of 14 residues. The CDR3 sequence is CASSFVSGYNEQFF. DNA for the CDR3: TGTGCCAGCAGTTTTGTATCAGGGTACAATGAGCAGTTCTTC. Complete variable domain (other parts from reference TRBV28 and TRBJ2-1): DVKVTQSSRYLVKRTGEKVFLECVQDMDHENMFWYRQDPGLGLRLIYFSYDVKMKEKGDIPEGYSVSREKKERFSLILESASTNQTSMYLCASSFVSGYNEQFFGPGTRLTVL.

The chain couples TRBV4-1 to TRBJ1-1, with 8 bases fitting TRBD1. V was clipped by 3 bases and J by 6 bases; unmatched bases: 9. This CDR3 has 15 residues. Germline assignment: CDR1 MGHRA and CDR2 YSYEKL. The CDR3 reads CASSQPWTGIAEAFF. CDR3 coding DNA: TGCGCCAGCAGCCAGCCCTGGACAGGGATCGCTGAAGCTTTCTTT.

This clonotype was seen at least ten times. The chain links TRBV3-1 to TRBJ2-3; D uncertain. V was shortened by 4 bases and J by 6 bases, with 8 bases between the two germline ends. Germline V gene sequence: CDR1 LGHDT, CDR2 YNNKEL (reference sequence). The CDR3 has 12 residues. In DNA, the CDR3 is TGTGCCAGCAGCCGGAAGAGGGATACGCAGTATTTT. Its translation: CASSRKRDTQYF.

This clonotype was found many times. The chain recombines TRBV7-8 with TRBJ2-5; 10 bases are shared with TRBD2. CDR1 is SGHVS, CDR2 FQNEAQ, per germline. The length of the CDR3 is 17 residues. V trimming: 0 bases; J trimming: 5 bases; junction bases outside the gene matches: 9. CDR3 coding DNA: TGTGCCAGCAGCTTAGCACGAAGCGGGGGGGCGGCGGAGACCCAGTACTTC. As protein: CASSLARSGGAAETQYF.

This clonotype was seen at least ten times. CDR3 nucleotides: TGTGCCACCAGTGACGGACTAGCGGGAGGGCTAGAGACCCAGTACTTC. Translating it yields CATSDGLAGGLETQYF. The rearrangement joins TRBV24-1 to TRBJ2-5; 15 nucleotides match TRBD2. J gave up 4 bases and V 4 bases, and 3 bases lay outside the gene matches. Per germline, CDR1 KGHDR and CDR2 SFDVKD. The CDR3 consists of 16 residues.

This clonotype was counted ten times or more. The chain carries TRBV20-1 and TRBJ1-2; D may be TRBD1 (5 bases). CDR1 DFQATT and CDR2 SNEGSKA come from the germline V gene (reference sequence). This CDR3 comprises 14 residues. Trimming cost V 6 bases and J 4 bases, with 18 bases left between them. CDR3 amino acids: CSAPNLTVSYGYTF. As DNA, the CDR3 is TGCAGTGCGCCAAACCTGACAGTTAGCTATGGCTACACCTTC.

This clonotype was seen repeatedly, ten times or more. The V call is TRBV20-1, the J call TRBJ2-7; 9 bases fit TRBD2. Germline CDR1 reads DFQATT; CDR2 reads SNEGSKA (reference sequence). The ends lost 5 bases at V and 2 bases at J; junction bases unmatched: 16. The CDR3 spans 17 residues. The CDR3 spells CSASRVAGANNPYEQYF. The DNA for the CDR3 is TGCAGTGCTTCCAGGGTAGCGGGAGCCAACAATCCCTACGAGCAGTACTTC.

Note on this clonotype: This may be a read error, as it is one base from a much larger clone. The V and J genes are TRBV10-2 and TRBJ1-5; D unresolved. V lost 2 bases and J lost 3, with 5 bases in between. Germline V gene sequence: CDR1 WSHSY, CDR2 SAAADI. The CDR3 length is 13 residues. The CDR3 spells CASSEDINQPQHF. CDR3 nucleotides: TGCGCCAGCAGTGAGGATATCAATCAGCCCCAGCATTTT.

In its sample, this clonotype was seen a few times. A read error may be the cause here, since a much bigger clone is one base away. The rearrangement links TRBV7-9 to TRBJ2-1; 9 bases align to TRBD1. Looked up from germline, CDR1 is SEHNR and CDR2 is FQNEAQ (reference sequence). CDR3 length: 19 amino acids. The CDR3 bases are TGTGCCGGCAGCCCGAGATCGGGACAGGGCAACCTTGCGGTCAATGAGCAGTTCTTC. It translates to CAGSPRSGQGNLAVNEQFF.

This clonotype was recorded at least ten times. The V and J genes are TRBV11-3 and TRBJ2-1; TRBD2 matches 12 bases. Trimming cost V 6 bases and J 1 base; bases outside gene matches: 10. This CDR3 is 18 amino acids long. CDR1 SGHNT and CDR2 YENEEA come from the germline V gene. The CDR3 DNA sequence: TGTGCCAGCAGTTCGACTAGCGGGAGAAGAATTTCCTACAATGAGCAGTTCTTC. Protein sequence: CASSSTSGRRISYNEQFF.

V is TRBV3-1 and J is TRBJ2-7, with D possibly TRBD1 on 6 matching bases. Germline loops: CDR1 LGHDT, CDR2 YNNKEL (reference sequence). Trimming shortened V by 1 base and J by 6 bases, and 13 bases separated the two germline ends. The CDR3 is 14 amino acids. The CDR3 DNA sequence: TGTGCCAGCAGCCAAGGGGGGAGCAGGGGCGAGCAGTACTTC. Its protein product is CASSQGGSRGEQYF.

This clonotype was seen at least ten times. The CDR3: CASRPDRGLTDTQYF. As DNA, the CDR3 is TGTGCCAGCAGACCCGACAGGGGCCTCACAGATACGCAGTATTTT. The chain links TRBV6-2 or TRBV6-3 to TRBJ2-3; 8 nucleotides line up with TRBD1. The germline CDR1 and CDR2 sequences are MNHEY and SVGEGT. The CDR3 extends over 15 amino acids. V was clipped by 6 bases and J by 2 bases; unmatched bases: 7.